Following are 4 T cell receptor beta chains from one sample sequenced in a study of shared clonotypes between healthy human individuals. Libraries were prepared by immunoSEQ multiplex PCR; TCRdb keeps only in-frame clonotypes and omits some of them. The sample has 450,000 to 700,000 clones, 95% seen once. CD45RO-negative, CCR7-selected cells formed the naive CD8 fraction, which excluded terminally differentiated effector memory CD45RA+ cells. Input material: naive CD8+ T cells sorted from blood. All receptors derive from a woman in her thirties in good health.

V and J are TRBV5-4 and TRBJ2-7; no firm D call. The V gene's germline CDR1 is SGHNT and CDR2 YYREEE (reference sequence). The V and J ends lost 0 bases and 5 bases respectively, with 3 bases between them. The CDR3 loop spans 11 amino acids. CDR3: CASSLVNEQYF. In DNA form, the CDR3 reads TGTGCCAGCAGCTTGGTAAACGAGCAGTACTTC.

A single count supports this clone. The J gene is TRBJ2-1, the V gene TRBV7-9; D might be TRBD2 (6 bases). The germline V gene has CDR1 SEHNR and CDR2 FQNEAQ (reference sequence). The CDR3 totals 15 residues. V was cut by 8 bases and J by 9 bases, with 23 bases left in between. DNA of the CDR3: TGTGCCAGCTTAGACCCTCCGGCGGGGACGACTGAGCAGTTCTTC. Protein: CASLDPPAGTTEQFF.

This chain uses TRBV15 with TRBJ2-3; D could derive from TRBD1 or TRBD2 (5 bases each). This CDR3 has 13 amino acids. Germline-derived CDR1 and CDR2 are LNHNV and YYDKDF (reference sequence). V lost 1 base to trimming and J lost 5 bases, with 7 bases between them. CDR3 bases: TGTGCCACCAGCAGAGGTGGGGGAGATACGCAGTATTTT. This gives the protein CATSRGGGDTQYF. The whole variable domain, filled in from reference TRBV15 and TRBJ2-3, reads DAMVIQNPRYQVTQFGKPVTLSCSQTLNHNVMYWYQQKSSQAPKLLFHYYDKDFNNEADTPDNFQSRRPNTSFCFLDIRSPGLGDTAMYLCATSRGGGDTQYFGPGTRLTVL.

The rearrangement links TRBV19 to TRBJ2-7; 9 nucleotides match TRBD2. V trimming: 0 bases; J trimming: 2 bases; junction bases outside the gene matches: 5. Looked up from germline, CDR1 is LNHDA and CDR2 is SQIVND (reference sequence). This CDR3 contains 16 residues. The CDR3 sequence: CASSIDSSGTAYEQYF. The CDR3 DNA sequence: TGTGCCAGTAGTATAGATTCTAGCGGGACCGCCTACGAGCAGTACTTC.